One sample yielded the 23 T cell receptor beta chains listed below, sequenced in a study of blood T cell repertoires in COVID-19 (dated by TCRdb to the early 2020s). Library prep was done by the immunoSEQ multiplex PCR assay. This is the immuneACCESS table as TCRdb keeps it, with only in-frame sequences that have V and J called. A part of the clones is gone; compared with another copy, unresolved V genes explain less than half, and the rest is unexplained. The sample has 250,000 or so clones on record, roughly 89% of them singletons. 0.9% to 1% of the sample belongs to the ten largest clones. The material sequenced was peripheral blood. These TCRs come from a woman between 40 and 50 years old who had recovered from COVID-19.

The V call is TRBV19, the J call TRBJ2-1; 8 nucleotides line up with TRBD2. This CDR3 is built from 17 residues. Germline trimming cut 1 base from V and 4 bases from J; bases unmatched to any gene: 9. Germline lookup yields CDR1 LNHDA and CDR2 SQIVND (reference sequence). Written as DNA, the CDR3 is TGTGCCAGTAGTATAGGGACCCCCGCGGGAGGATACAATGAGCAGTTCTTC. Translating it yields CASSIGTPAGGYNEQFF. The complete variable domain, with remaining parts taken from reference TRBV19 and TRBJ2-1, reads DGGITQSPKYLFRKEGQNVTLSCEQNLNHDAMYWYRQDPGQGLRLIYYSQIVNDFQKGDIAEGYSVSREKKESFPLTVTSAQKNPTAFYLCASSIGTPAGGYNEQFFGPGTRLTVL.

J is TRBJ2-4 and V is TRBV18; a possible D gene is TRBD2 (6 bases). Trimming shortened V by 3 bases and J by 1 base, and 25 bases separated the two germline ends. The CDR3 spans 20 residues. Germline CDR1 and CDR2: KGHSH and LQKENI. The CDR3 here is CASSPPEGPTKPGAKNIQYF. In DNA form, the CDR3 reads TGTGCCAGCTCACCTCCGGAGGGACCCACTAAGCCGGGGGCCAAAAACATTCAGTACTTC.

The rearrangement links TRBV28 to TRBJ1-1; 8 positions match TRBD1. This CDR3 is 13 amino acids long. V was pared by 7 bases and J by 5 bases, with 6 bases of the junction left unmatched. In germline, CDR1 is MDHEN, CDR2 SYDVKM. In DNA, the CDR3 is TGTGCCAGCATGTGGACAGGGAGGACTGAAGCTTTCTTT. It translates to CASMWTGRTEAFF.

The V gene is TRBV2, the J gene TRBJ2-6; D not resolved. The germline V gene encodes CDR1 SNHLY and CDR2 FYNNEI. The CDR3 totals 14 residues. Trimming cost V 1 base and J 4 bases, with 5 bases left between them. The CDR3 loop is CASSEVSGANVLTF. In DNA, the CDR3 is TGTGCCAGCAGTGAAGTCTCCGGGGCCAACGTCCTGACTTTC.

V usage is TRBV2 and J usage is TRBJ1-4; 9 bases match TRBD1. Germline lookup yields CDR1 SNHLY and CDR2 FYNNEI. Trimming at V came to 10 bases and at J to 7 bases, leaving 10 bases not matched to a gene. The CDR3 length is 14 residues. The DNA of the CDR3 is TGTGCCACACAGGGGGCGTCTGGGGGTGAAAAACTGTTTTTT. This translates into CATQGASGGEKLFF.

This chain uses TRBV6-2 or TRBV6-3 with TRBJ2-7; the D is unclear. CDR1 is MNHEY and CDR2 is SVGEGT in the germline V gene. The length of the CDR3 is 13 residues. V lost 1 base and J 0 bases, leaving 4 bases between the germline ends. CDR3 sequence reads: CASSYFSSYEQYF. CDR3 sequence (DNA): TGTGCCAGCAGTTACTTTAGCTCCTACGAGCAGTACTTC.

V gene TRBV11-2 combines with J gene TRBJ2-1; 7 positions agree with TRBD2. Germline assignment: CDR1 SGHAT and CDR2 FQNNGV. This CDR3 spans 15 amino acids. Trimming cost V 1 base and J 2 bases; bases outside gene matches: 2. DNA of the CDR3: TGTGCCAGCAGCTTAGGGCGGGAGCCCTACAATGAGCAGTTCTTC. Translating gives CASSLGREPYNEQFF. Supplemented by reference TRBV11-2 and TRBJ2-1, the full variable domain reads EAGVAQSPRYKIIEKRQSVAFWCNPISGHATLYWYQQILGQGPKLLIQFQNNGVVDDSQLPKDRFSAERLKGVDSTLKIQPAKLEDSAVYLCASSLGREPYNEQFFGPGTRLTVL.

The genes are TRBV5-5 and TRBJ2-5, with D hard to call. The CDR3 sequence is 12 residues long. Trimming cost V 1 base and J 3 bases, with 4 bases left between them. CDR1 and CDR2 from the germline V gene are SGHKS and YYEKEE (reference sequence). Here the CDR3 DNA reads TGTGCCAGCAGCTTGAGAGAAGAGACCCAGTACTTC. It translates to CASSLREETQYF. The entire variable domain, with the rest obtained from reference TRBV5-5 and TRBJ2-5, is as follows: DAGVTQSPTHLIKTRGQQVTLRCSPISGHKSVSWYQQVLGQGPQFIFQYYEKEERGRGNFPDRFSARQFPNYSSELNVNALLLGDSALYLCASSLREETQYFGPGTRLLVL.

The V call is TRBV6-5, the J call TRBJ1-5; D is unresolved. Trimming cost V 2 bases and J 6 bases, with 14 bases left between them. This CDR3 spans 15 amino acids. CDR1 is MNHEY, CDR2 SVGAGI, per germline. The DNA for the CDR3 is TGTGCCAGCAGTTACGCGCCAGGATCAGGTCAGCCCCAGCATTTT. Protein: CASSYAPGSGQPQHF.

The chain has TRBV7-3 and TRBJ2-2, with unresolved D. Germline V CDR1 and CDR2: SGHTA, FQGTGA. The CDR3 is 12 amino acids. Trimming removed 3 bases at V and 7 bases at J, with 6 bases between. DNA of the CDR3: TGTGCCAGCAGCTTTCCCCTCGGGGAGCTGTTTTTT. Its protein product is CASSFPLGELFF. Using reference TRBV7-3 and TRBJ2-2 for the parts outside the CDR3, the full variable domain is GAGVSQTPSNKVTEKGKYVELRCDPISGHTALYWYRQSLGQGPEFLIYFQGTGAADDSGLPNDRFFAVRPEGSVSTLKIQRTERGDSAVYLCASSFPLGELFFGEGSRLTVL.

This clone was seen only once. This chain links TRBV2 with TRBJ2-3; 8 bases align to TRBD1. Trimming at V came to 6 bases and at J to 3 bases, leaving 11 bases not matched to a gene. The CDR3 is 16 amino acids. Per germline, CDR1 SNHLY and CDR2 FYNNEI. Written as DNA, the CDR3 is TGTGCCAGCAGGGGGGCGGACAGGGCGGAGACAGATACGCAGTATTTT. Its translation: CASRGADRAETDTQYF. The whole variable domain, filled in from reference TRBV2 and TRBJ2-3, reads EPEVTQTPSHQVTQMGQEVILRCVPISNHLYFYWYRQILGQKVEFLVSFYNNEISEKSEIFDDQFSVERPDGSNFTLKIRSTKLEDSAMYFCASRGADRAETDTQYFGPGTRLTVL.

This chain uses TRBV5-1 with TRBJ1-1; D is perhaps TRBD1 (6 bases). Germline V gene lookup returns CDR1 SGHRS and CDR2 YFSETQ. V gave up 4 bases and J gave up 6 bases, with 16 bases separating them. The CDR3 contains 14 residues. The CDR3 spells CASSRQESDAEAFF. The CDR3 bases are TGCGCCAGCAGCAGACAGGAATCTGACGCTGAAGCTTTCTTT.

V is TRBV29-1 and J is TRBJ2-5; TRBD2 matches 10 bases. This CDR3 region has 15 residues. Trimming cost V 6 bases and J 2 bases; bases outside gene matches: 9. CDR1 SQVTM and CDR2 ANQGSEA come from the germline V gene. CDR3 DNA sequence: TGCAGCGTCGCCCGACTAGCGGGCAGACAAGAGACCCAGTACTTC. It encodes CSVARLAGRQETQYF. The entire variable domain, with the rest obtained from reference TRBV29-1 and TRBJ2-5, is as follows: SAVISQKPSRDICQRGTSLTIQCQVDSQVTMMFWYRQQPGQSLTLIATANQGSEATYESGFVIDKFPISRPNLTFSTLTVSNMSPEDSSIYLCSVARLAGRQETQYFGPGTRLLVL.

The chain employs TRBV19 and TRBJ2-5, with TRBD1 matching 9 bases. After removal of 10 bases from V and 2 bases from J, the junction contained 11 bases not matched to a gene. This CDR3 contains 15 residues. The germline V gene has CDR1 LNHDA and CDR2 SQIVND (reference sequence). CDR3 sequence reads: CATFTMTGGQETQYF. In nucleotides, the CDR3 is TGTGCCACCTTCACGATGACAGGGGGGCAAGAGACCCAGTACTTC.

The chain carries TRBV28 and TRBJ2-7, with 9 nucleotides matching TRBD2. The CDR3 is made up of 17 amino acids. Per germline, CDR1 MDHEN and CDR2 SYDVKM. Trimming cost V 5 bases and J 2 bases; bases outside gene matches: 13. CDR3 sequence: CASSPSTGLARAYEQYF. CDR3 nucleotide sequence: TGTGCCAGCAGTCCCTCAACTGGACTAGCGCGGGCCTACGAGCAGTACTTC.

The chain recombines TRBV5-1 with TRBJ2-7, with a tentative D call TRBD1 (6 bases). The CDR3 loop spans 15 amino acids. Germline V gene lookup returns CDR1 SGHRS and CDR2 YFSETQ. V shed 0 bases and J shed 1 base, with 11 bases lying between them. The CDR3 sequence: CASSLEGGRSYEQYF. The CDR3 coding sequence is TGCGCCAGCAGCTTGGAAGGGGGAAGATCCTACGAGCAGTACTTC.

This rearrangement joins TRBV4-2 to TRBJ2-7; weak D call: TRBD1 (5 bases). Deletions cut 2 bases from V and 0 bases from J, with 11 bases between. The CDR3 spans 15 residues. Looked up from germline, CDR1 is LGHNA and CDR2 is YNFKEQ. The CDR3 region is CASSQNTGNSYEQYF. The CDR3 bases are TGTGCCAGCAGCCAAAATACAGGAAACTCCTACGAGCAGTACTTC.

The chain links TRBV7-9 to TRBJ2-7; possibly TRBD1 for D (5 bases). Trimming cost V 3 bases and J 1 base, with 13 bases left between them. The CDR3 runs 15 residues. Germline V gives CDR1 SEHNR, CDR2 FQNEAQ (reference sequence). CDR3 protein: CASSLLGDRSYEQYF. CDR3 nucleotides: TGTGCCAGCAGCTTGCTAGGGGATAGATCCTACGAGCAGTACTTC.

The V and J genes are TRBV7-2 and TRBJ2-3; D is ambiguous. CDR1 and CDR2 from the germline V gene are SGHTA and FQGNSA. The CDR3 is made up of 10 amino acids. Trimming took off 5 bases at V and 7 bases at J, with 4 bases between the two ends. The DNA for the CDR3 is TGTGCCAGCAGCGTCAATACGCAGTATTTT. This sequence encodes CASSVNTQYF.

The gene calls are TRBV6-5 and TRBJ2-1; tentative D call: TRBD2 (6 bases). With 6 bases removed from V and 10 bases from J, the gap between germline ends came to 22 bases. The CDR3 contains 15 residues. Germline V gives CDR1 MNHEY, CDR2 SVGAGI. Written as DNA, the CDR3 is TGTGCCAGCAGGGATAGCGGCACCCCACAATGGGAGCAGTTCTTC. Protein: CASRDSGTPQWEQFF.

This clone has just one count. The chain joins TRBV6-5 to TRBJ2-3; tentatively, D is TRBD2 (6 bases). Trimming took 2 bases from V and 5 from J, leaving 14 bases between them. The CDR3 is made up of 15 amino acids. CDR1 MNHEY and CDR2 SVGAGI come from the germline V gene. For the CDR3, the DNA is TGTGCCAGCAGTTACGCGGGCGGGACGGTAGATACGCAGTATTTT. It yields the protein CASSYAGGTVDTQYF.

The chain has TRBV7-3 and TRBJ2-3; TRBD1 might be the D (7 bases). There are 17 residues in the CDR3. V was clipped by 1 base and J by 10 bases, with 24 bases between them. The germline V gene has CDR1 SGHTA and CDR2 FQGTGA. The CDR3 nucleotides read TGTGCCAGCAGCTTAAGAGCGGGTTTTGGGGGACAGTCAGCGCAGTATTTT. Residues: CASSLRAGFGGQSAQYF. Looking up the rest from reference TRBV7-3 and TRBJ2-3 gives the full variable domain: GAGVSQTPSNKVTEKGKYVELRCDPISGHTALYWYRQSLGQGPEFLIYFQGTGAADDSGLPNDRFFAVRPEGSVSTLKIQRTERGDSAVYLCASSLRAGFGGQSAQYFGPGTRLTVL.

The rearrangement joins TRBV11-2 to TRBJ1-6, with 7 bases aligning to TRBD1. Per germline, CDR1 SGHAT and CDR2 FQNNGV. This CDR3 is built from 12 residues. V shed 5 bases and J 16 bases; nucleotides not matched to a gene: 8. The CDR3: CASSPSGQALHF. CDR3 nucleotides: TGTGCCAGCAGCCCTTCCGGACAGGCGCTCCACTTT.